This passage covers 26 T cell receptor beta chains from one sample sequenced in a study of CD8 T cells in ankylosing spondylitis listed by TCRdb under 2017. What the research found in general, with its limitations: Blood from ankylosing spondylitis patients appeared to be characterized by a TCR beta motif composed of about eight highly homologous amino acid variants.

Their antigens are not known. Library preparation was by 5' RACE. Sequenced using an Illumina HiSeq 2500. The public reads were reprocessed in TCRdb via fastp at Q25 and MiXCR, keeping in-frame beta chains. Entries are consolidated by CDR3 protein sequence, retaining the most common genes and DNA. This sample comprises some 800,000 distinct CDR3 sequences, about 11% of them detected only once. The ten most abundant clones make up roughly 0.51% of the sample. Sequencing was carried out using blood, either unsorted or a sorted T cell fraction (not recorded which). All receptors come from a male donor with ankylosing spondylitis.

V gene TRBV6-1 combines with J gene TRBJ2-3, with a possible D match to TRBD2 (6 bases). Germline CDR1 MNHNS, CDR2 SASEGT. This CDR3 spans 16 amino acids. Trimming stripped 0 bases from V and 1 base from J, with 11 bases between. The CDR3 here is CASSEAMGLRTDTQYF. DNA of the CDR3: TGTGCCAGCAGTGAAGCGATGGGACTGCGCACAGATACGCAGTATTTT.

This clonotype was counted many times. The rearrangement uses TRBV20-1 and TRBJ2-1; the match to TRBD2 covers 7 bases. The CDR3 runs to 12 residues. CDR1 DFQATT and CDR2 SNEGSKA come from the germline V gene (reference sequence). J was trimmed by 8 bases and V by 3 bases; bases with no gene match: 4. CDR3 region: CSASAGDHEQFF. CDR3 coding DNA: TGCAGTGCTAGTGCGGGAGACCATGAGCAGTTCTTC.

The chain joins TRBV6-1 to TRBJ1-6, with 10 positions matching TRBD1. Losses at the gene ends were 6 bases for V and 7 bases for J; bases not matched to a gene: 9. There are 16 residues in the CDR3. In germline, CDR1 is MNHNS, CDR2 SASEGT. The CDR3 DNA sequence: TGTGCCAGCAGACGCGGACAGGGGGGCTGGAATTCACCCCTCCACTTT. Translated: CASRRGQGGWNSPLHF.

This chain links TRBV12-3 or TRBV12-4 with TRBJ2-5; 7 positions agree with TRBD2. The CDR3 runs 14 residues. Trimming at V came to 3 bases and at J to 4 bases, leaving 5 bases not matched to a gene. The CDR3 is CASSLPGGPETQYF. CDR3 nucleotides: TGTGCCAGCAGTTTGCCGGGGGGTCCAGAGACCCAGTACTTC.

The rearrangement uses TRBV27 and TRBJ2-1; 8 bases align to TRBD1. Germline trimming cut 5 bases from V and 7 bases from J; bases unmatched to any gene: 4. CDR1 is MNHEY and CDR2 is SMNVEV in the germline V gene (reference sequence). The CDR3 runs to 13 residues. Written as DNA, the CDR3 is TGTGCCAGCAGTGTCAGGGGGCAGAATGAGCAGTTCTTC. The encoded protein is CASSVRGQNEQFF.

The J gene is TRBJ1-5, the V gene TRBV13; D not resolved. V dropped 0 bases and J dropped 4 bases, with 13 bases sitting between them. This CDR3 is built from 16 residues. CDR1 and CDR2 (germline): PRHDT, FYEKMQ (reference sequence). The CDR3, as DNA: TGTGCCAGCAGCTTAGGTCCGGGAGGTAGGAATCAGCCCCAGCATTTT. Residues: CASSLGPGGRNQPQHF.

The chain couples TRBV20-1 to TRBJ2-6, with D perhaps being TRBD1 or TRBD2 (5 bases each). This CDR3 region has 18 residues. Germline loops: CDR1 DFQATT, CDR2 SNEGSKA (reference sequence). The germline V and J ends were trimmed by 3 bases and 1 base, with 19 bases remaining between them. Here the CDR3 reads CSAREWGSPQSGANVLTF. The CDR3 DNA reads TGCAGTGCTAGGGAATGGGGGTCTCCGCAATCTGGGGCCAACGTCCTGACTTTC.

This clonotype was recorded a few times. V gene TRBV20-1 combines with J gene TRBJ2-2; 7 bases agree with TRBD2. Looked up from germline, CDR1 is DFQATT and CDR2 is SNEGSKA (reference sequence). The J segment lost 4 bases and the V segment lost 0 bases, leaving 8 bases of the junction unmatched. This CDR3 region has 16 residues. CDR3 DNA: TGCAGTGCTAGAGATGGGAGGGAGGGCCCCACCGGGGAGCTGTTTTTT. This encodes CSARDGREGPTGELFF.

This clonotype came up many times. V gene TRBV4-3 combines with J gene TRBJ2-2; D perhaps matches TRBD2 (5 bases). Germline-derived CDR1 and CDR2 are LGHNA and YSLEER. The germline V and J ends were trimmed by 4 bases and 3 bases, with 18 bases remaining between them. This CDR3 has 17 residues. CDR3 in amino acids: CASSPRVDSYYTGELFF. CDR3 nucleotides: TGCGCCAGCAGCCCCCGGGTGGACTCTTACTACACCGGGGAGCTGTTTTTT.

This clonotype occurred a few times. The CDR3 is CSARVDSNQPQHF. CDR3 nucleotide sequence: TGCAGTGCTAGAGTGGACAGCAATCAGCCCCAGCATTTT. V gene TRBV20-1 combines with J gene TRBJ1-5, with D unclear. The CDR3 is 13 residues long. Germline V gene data show CDR1 as DFQATT and CDR2 as SNEGSKA (reference sequence). Trimming cost V 1 base and J 1 base, with 5 bases left between them.

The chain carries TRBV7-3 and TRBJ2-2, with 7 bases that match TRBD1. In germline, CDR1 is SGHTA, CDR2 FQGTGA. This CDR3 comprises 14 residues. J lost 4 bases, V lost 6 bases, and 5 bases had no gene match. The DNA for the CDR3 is TGTGCCAGCAGTCGGACAGGACTCACCGGGGAGCTGTTTTTT. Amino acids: CASSRTGLTGELFF.

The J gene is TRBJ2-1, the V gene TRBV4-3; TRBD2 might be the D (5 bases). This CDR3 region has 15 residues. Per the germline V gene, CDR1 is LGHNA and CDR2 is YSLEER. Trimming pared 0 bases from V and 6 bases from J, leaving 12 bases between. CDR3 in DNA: TGCGCCAGCAGCCAAGACACTTTAGAGGGCAATGAGCAGTTCTTC. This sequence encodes CASSQDTLEGNEQFF.

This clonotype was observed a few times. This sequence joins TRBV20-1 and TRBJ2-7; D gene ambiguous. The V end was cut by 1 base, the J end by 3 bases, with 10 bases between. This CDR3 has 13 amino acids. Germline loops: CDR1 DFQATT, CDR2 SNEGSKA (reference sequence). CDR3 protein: CSARGAPNYEQYF. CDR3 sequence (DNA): TGCAGTGCTAGAGGAGCCCCCAACTACGAGCAGTACTTC.

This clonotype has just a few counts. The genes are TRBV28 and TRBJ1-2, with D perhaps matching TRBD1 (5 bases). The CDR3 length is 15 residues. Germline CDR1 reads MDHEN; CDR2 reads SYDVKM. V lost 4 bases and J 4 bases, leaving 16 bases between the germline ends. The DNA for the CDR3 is TGTGCCAGCAGTTCTCAGGGATTAGGGTCCTATGGCTACACCTTC. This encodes CASSSQGLGSYGYTF.

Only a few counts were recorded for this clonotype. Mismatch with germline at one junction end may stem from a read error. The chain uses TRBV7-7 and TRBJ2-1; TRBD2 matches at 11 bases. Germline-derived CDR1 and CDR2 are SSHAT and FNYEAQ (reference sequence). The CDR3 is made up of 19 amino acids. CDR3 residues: CASSPGLAVMESSYNEQFF. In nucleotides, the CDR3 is TGTGCTAGCAGCCCGGGACTAGCGGTAATGGAAAGCTCCTACAATGAGCAGTTCTTC.

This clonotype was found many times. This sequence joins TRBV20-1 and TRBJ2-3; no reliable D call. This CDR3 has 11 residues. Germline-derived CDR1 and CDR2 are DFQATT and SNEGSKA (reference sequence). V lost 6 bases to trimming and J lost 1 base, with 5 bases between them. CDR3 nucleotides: TGCAGTGCGACTGGCACAGATACGCAGTATTTT. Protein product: CSATGTDTQYF.

In DNA form, the CDR3 reads TGTGCCAGCAGCGATGGAGCGAACACCGGGGAGCTGTTTTTT. This sequence encodes CASSDGANTGELFF. The chain joins TRBV11-3 to TRBJ2-2, with D unclear. This CDR3 is built from 14 residues. The ends were cut back, 5 bases at V and 0 bases at J, with 7 bases in the middle. Germline loops: CDR1 SGHNT, CDR2 YENEEA.

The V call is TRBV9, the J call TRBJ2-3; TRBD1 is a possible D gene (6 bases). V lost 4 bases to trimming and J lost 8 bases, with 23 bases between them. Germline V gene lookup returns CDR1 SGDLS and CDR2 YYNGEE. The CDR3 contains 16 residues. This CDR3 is CASSPKGDGPTGTQYF. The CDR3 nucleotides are TGTGCCAGCAGCCCCAAGGGGGACGGACCCACTGGTACGCAGTATTTT.

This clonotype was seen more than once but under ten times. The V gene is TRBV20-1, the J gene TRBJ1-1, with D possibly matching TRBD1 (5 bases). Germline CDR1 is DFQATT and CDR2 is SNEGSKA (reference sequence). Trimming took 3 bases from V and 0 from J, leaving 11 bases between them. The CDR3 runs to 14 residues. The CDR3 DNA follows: TGCAGTGCTAGCGCCCCAGGGTTGAACACTGAAGCTTTCTTT. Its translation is CSASAPGLNTEAFF.

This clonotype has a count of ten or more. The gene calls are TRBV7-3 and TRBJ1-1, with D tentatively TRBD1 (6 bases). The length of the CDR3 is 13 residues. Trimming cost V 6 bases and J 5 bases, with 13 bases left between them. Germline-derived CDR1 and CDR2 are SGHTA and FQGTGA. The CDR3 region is CASSWDTLTEAFF. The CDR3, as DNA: TGTGCCAGCAGTTGGGACACACTGACTGAAGCTTTCTTT.

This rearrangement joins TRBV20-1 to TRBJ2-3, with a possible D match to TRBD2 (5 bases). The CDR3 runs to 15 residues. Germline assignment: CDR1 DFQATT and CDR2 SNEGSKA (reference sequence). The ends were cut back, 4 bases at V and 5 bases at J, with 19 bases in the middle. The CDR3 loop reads CSAIPRVGDGDTQYF. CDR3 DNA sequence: TGCAGTGCTATCCCCCGAGTGGGAGATGGAGATACGCAGTATTTT.

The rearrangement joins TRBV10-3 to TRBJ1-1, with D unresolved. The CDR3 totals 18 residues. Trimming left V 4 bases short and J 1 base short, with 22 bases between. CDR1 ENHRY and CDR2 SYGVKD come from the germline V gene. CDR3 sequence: CAISAGGARSGRNTEAFF. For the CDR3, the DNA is TGTGCCATCAGTGCAGGAGGAGCCCGGAGTGGAAGGAACACTGAAGCTTTCTTT.

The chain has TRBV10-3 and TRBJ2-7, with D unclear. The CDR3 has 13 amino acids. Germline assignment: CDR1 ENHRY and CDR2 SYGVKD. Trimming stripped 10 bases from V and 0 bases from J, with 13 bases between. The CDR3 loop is CATTGQDSYEQYF. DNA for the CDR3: TGTGCCACAACCGGGCAGGACTCCTACGAGCAGTACTTC.

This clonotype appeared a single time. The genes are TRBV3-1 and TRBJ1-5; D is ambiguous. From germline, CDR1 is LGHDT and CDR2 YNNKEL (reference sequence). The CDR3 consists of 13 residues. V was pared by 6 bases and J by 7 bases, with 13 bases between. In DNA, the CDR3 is TGTGCCAGCAGTCAAATCCCTGGCCAGCCCCAGCATTTT. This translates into CASSQIPGQPQHF. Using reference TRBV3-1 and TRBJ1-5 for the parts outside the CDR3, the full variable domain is DTAVSQTPKYLVTQMGNDKSIKCEQNLGHDTMYWYKQDSKKFLKIMFSYNNKELIINETVPNRFSPKSPDKAHLNLHINSLELGDSAVYFCASSQIPGQPQHFGDGTRLSIL.

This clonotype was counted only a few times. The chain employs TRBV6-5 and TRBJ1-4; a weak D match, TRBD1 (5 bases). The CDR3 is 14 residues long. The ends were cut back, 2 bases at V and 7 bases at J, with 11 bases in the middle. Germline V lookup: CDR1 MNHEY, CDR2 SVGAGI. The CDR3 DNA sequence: TGTGCCAGCAGTTACGGGCAGGGCGGTGAAAAACTGTTTTTT. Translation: CASSYGQGGEKLFF.

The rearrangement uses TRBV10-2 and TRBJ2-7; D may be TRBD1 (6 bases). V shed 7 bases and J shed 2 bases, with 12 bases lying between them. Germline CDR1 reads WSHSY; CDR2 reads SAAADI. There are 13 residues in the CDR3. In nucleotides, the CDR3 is TGCGCCAGCACCAGGACAGAGGCCTACGAGCAGTACTTC. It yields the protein CASTRTEAYEQYF.